The clone carrying this T cell receptor (beta chain) was counted many times. From 350 to 500 ng of RNA, a library with molecular barcoded alpha/delta and beta/gamma adaptors was made. In TCRdb, the reads were re-called with MiXCR into one record per CDR3 protein. This table has around 29,000 distinct CDR3 sequences, 14% appearing once. The data originate from a study of read filtering for tumor transcriptome and immune sequencing. There are 16 residues in the CDR3. CDR1 is DFQATT, CDR2 SNEGSKA, per germline (reference sequence). V was pared by 3 bases and J by 2 bases, with 18 bases between. This clonotype was sampled from a donor at least 40 years old with multiple myeloma. The rearrangement links TRBV20-1 to TRBJ2-3; D might be TRBD2 (5 bases). Sequencing was done on a sample of a population of CD138-negative cells sorted from bone marrow. CDR3 residues: CSASHLDTGFTDTQYF. The CDR3 DNA follows: TGCAGTGCTAGCCACCTCGACACGGGATTCACAGATACGCAGTATTTT.